This is a list of T cell receptor beta chains from one sample in a study of T cell changes during pregnancy in multiple sclerosis. The method was immunoSEQ multiplex PCR; TCRdb's version includes in-frame clones alone and lacks a portion of them. Of 75,000 to 95,000 clones in the sample, 93% were seen once. The sample here was peripheral blood, taken in the second trimester of pregnancy. All receptors come from a female donor with multiple sclerosis, enrolled in a pregnancy study. The CDR3 runs from the conserved cysteine through the conserved F or W. A D gene is named only where the DNA matches it firmly. Clone size is shown for a subset of rows, as once, few, many or a class of expanded clone.

V gene,J gene,D gene,clone size,CDR3 DNA,CDR3 protein
TRBV2,TRBJ1-6,.,few,TGTGCCAGCAGTGAAGAGGGGGTGAGCGGTTCACCCCTCCACTTT,CASSEEGVSGSPLHF
TRBV19,TRBJ2-5,.,.,TGTGCCAGTAGACAAACGGGACTTTCAGAGACCCAGTACTTC,CASRQTGLSETQYF
TRBV5-4,TRBJ2-5,TRBD2,.,TGTGCCAGCAGCTTGGTTAGCGGGGGGGCAGAGACCCAGTACTTC,CASSLVSGGAETQYF
TRBV19,TRBJ2-7,TRBD1,few,TGTGCCAGTAGTATAGGTATCGGGACAGGGGAGCACGAGCAGTACTTC,CASSIGIGTGEHEQYF
TRBV7-2,TRBJ2-1,TRBD1,.,TGTGCCAGCAGCTCCAGGGGGAATGAGCAGTTCTTC,CASSSRGNEQFF
TRBV6-4,TRBJ1-5,.,.,TGTGCCAGCAGTGAAACAGGCGACAATCAGCCCCAGCATTTT,CASSETGDNQPQHF
TRBV7-9,TRBJ2-3,.,.,TGTGCCAGCAGCCCCCAAAACAATACGCAGTATTTT,CASSPQNNTQYF
TRBV6-4,TRBJ1-1,.,.,TGTGCCAGCAGTCCCATGGGGGGACTATCTGAAGCTTTCTTT,CASSPMGGLSEAFF
TRBV2,TRBJ2-7,TRBD1,.,TGTGCCAGCAGTGAGGGGACAGGGGCTAAGCAGTACTTC,CASSEGTGAKQYF
TRBV27,TRBJ2-5,TRBD1,.,TGTGCCAGCAGACCATATGGGGACAGGGCTAAGGAGACCCAGTACTTC,CASRPYGDRAKETQYF
TRBV27,TRBJ1-2,.,.,TGTGCCAGCAGTTTAACAATGAGGAGGCTCTATGGCTACACCTTC,CASSLTMRRLYGYTF
TRBV19,TRBJ2-1,TRBD1,.,TGTGCCAGTAGTATCTCCTCGGGACAGGGAATTAATGAGCAGTTCTTC,CASSISSGQGINEQFF
TRBV7-6,TRBJ1-6,.,.,TGTGCCAGCAGCTTATCGGAGGGTCTGAGCTCCTATAATTCACCCCTCCACTTT,CASSLSEGLSSYNSPLHF
TRBV6-6,TRBJ2-7,TRBD1,.,TGTGCCAGCAGATCGACAGGGTTGGGGTACGAGCAGTACTTC,CASRSTGLGYEQYF
TRBV13,TRBJ2-7,.,.,TGTGCCAGCAGCCTCGCGGGGCAGGGCGTCTACGAGCAGTACTTC,CASSLAGQGVYEQYF
TRBV4-1,TRBJ2-1,.,.,TGCGCCAGCAGCCAAGATAGGGGAAGCTCCTACAATGAGCAGTTCTTC,CASSQDRGSSYNEQFF
TRBV19,TRBJ2-6,.,once,TGTGCCAGTAGGCCCCCCGGGAGTACCGGGGCCAACGTCCTGACTTTC,CASRPPGSTGANVLTF
TRBV2,TRBJ2-3,TRBD2,once,TGTGCCATCCAAGGCGGGGGGCCGAGGACAGATACGCAGTATTTT,CAIQGGGPRTDTQYF
TRBV5-6,TRBJ2-7,.,.,TGTGCCAGCAGGGTGGACAGTTCCTACGAGCAGTACTTC,CASRVDSSYEQYF
TRBV9,TRBJ1-5,.,once,TGTGCCAGCAGCGTAGGTGGCAGCAATCAGCCCCAGCATTTT,CASSVGGSNQPQHF
TRBV10-1,TRBJ2-5,.,.,TGCGCCAGCAGCGGGATAGGAGGGGGGGAGGCAGAGACCCAGTACTTC,CASSGIGGGEAETQYF
TRBV5-1,TRBJ1-4,TRBD1,.,TGCGCCAGCAGCCCGACAAGACAGGGATCGAATGAAAAACTGTTTTTT,CASSPTRQGSNEKLFF
TRBV2,TRBJ1-1,.,.,TGTGCCAGCATCGGAAGAGGGCAGGTAGGGAACACTGAAGCTTTCTTT,CASIGRGQVGNTEAFF
TRBV7-2,TRBJ1-2,.,.,TGTGCCAGCAGCTTAGGGAGGGCACTTAACTATGGCTACACCTTC,CASSLGRALNYGYTF
TRBV25-1,TRBJ1-2,TRBD1,few,TGTGCCAGCAGTCCCTTACCGGGACAGGGGCTGCCTTCCGGTGGCTACACCTTC,CASSPLPGQGLPSGGYTF
TRBV5-6,TRBJ2-4,TRBD1,once,TGTGCCAGCAGCCAGAGGACAGGGGTAGCCAAAAACATTCAGTACTTC,CASSQRTGVAKNIQYF
TRBV27,TRBJ2-1,TRBD2,.,TGTGCCAGCAGTTTACCTAGCGGTATCTACAATGAGCAGTTCTTC,CASSLPSGIYNEQFF
TRBV27,TRBJ2-7,.,once,TGTGCCAGCAGTGCGACCGGGAACTCCTACGAGCAGTACTTC,CASSATGNSYEQYF
TRBV6-5,TRBJ2-7,.,.,TGTGCCAGCAGTTACGGCCAGGGCCACGAGCAGTACTTC,CASSYGQGHEQYF
TRBV4-2,TRBJ2-7,TRBD1,.,TGTGCCAGCAGCCTGAGCGGACAGGGTGATTTAGGAGAGCAGTACTTC,CASSLSGQGDLGEQYF
TRBV18,TRBJ1-2,TRBD1,.,TGTGCCAGCTCACCGGGGACCGGGACAGAGCACACCTTC,CASSPGTGTEHTF
TRBV15,TRBJ1-5,.,.,TGTGCCACCAGGGCAGGAAATCAGCCCCAGCATTTT,CATRAGNQPQHF
TRBV18,TRBJ2-4,.,.,TGTGCCAGCTCACCACTATCAGGGTCGGAGGGAAACATTCAGTACTTC,CASSPLSGSEGNIQYF
TRBV25-1,TRBJ2-5,.,.,TGTGCCAGCAGTGCCCTACAGGGTCCAGAGACCCAGTACTTC,CASSALQGPETQYF
TRBV5-1,TRBJ2-7,TRBD2,.,TGCGCCAGCAGCTGGGGGGGAGGGACGTACGAGCAGTACTTC,CASSWGGGTYEQYF
TRBV5-1,TRBJ1-5,.,.,TGCGCCAGCAGCTCCGGAGGAGGGTCGGATCAGCCCCAGCATTTT,CASSSGGGSDQPQHF
TRBV29-1,TRBJ1-1,.,once,TGCAGCGTTGAAGATGGATTTGACCCGGGGACTGAAGCTTTCTTT,CSVEDGFDPGTEAFF
TRBV11-2,TRBJ2-7,.,.,TGTGCCAGCAGCTTAGACCCTGGCCACGAGCAGTACTTC,CASSLDPGHEQYF
TRBV28,TRBJ2-7,.,.,TGTGCCAGCAGTTTACAGGGGCTTCTCTACGAGCAGTACTTC,CASSLQGLLYEQYF
TRBV7-9,TRBJ1-5,.,.,TGTGCCAACAGCTCCAACATAGGGAGAAATCAGCCCCAGCATTTT,CANSSNIGRNQPQHF
TRBV20-1,TRBJ1-5,.,.,TGCAGTGCTGGGGAAGGGGTCCAGCATTTT,CSAGEGVQHF
TRBV11-1,TRBJ1-1,TRBD1,.,TGTGCCAGCAATGACAGGGGGCCGAACACTGAAGCTTTCTTT,CASNDRGPNTEAFF
TRBV7-9,TRBJ2-3,TRBD2,.,TGTGCCAGCAGCTTAGACCAGACTAGCGGGAGTGCAGATACGCAGTATTTT,CASSLDQTSGSADTQYF
TRBV18,TRBJ2-3,.,.,TGTGCCAGCAGAGACAGTCATACGCAGTATTTT,CASRDSHTQYF